This TCR beta chain was identified during a study of response to subunit inactivated influenza vaccine. V was shortened by 5 bases and J by 4 bases, with 9 bases between the two germline ends. This CDR3 has 12 residues. The germline gives CDR1 MNHEY, CDR2 SVGAGI. One entry per CDR3 protein results from TCRdb running MiXCR on the RT-PCR reads. Seen here are 300,000 to 350,000 distinct CDR3 sequences, 20% to 25% observed once, and the top ten hold more than 8.5%. The material sequenced was PBMCs from blood, taken approximately 20 months after vaccination. This chain joins TRBV6-5 and TRBJ2-7; no definite D call. The origin of this receptor is a man aged 50 to 75 who received an inactivated influenza vaccine. The chain's CDR3 is CASSPSRYEQYF. DNA of the CDR3: TGTGCCAGCAGTCCTTCCCGATACGAGCAGTACTTC.